The clone carrying this T cell receptor beta chain has only a few counts. Its antigen is not known. The data stem from a study of PD-1 blockade in classical Hodgkin lymphoma. The repertoire was sequenced with immunoSEQ multiplex PCR; TCRdb's copy has only in-frame clones and lacks some. The sample lists 40,000 to 50,000 clones; about 85% were seen once. Brentuximab vedotin exposure varied among the patients, all of whom had relapsed after autologous stem cell transplantation. Study results and limitations: Lower baseline TCR diversity marked trial partial responders and progressors.

Germline-derived CDR1 and CDR2 are MNHEY and SVGAGI. The germline V and J ends were trimmed by 2 bases and 5 bases, with 15 bases remaining between them. The CDR3 consists of 15 residues. This sequence joins TRBV6-5 and TRBJ2-5; weak D call: TRBD2 (6 bases). The sample in question was peripheral blood mononuclear cells (PBMCs), obtained before the second cycle of nivolumab. The receptor was isolated from a human donor with classical Hodgkin lymphoma. The CDR3: CASSYASGVGETQYF. DNA for the CDR3: TGTGCCAGCAGTTACGCTTCGGGGGTGGGTGAGACCCAGTACTTC.